Shown below are 4 T cell receptor beta chains from a single sample sequenced in a study of identifying expanded T cells in peripheral blood. Generated by immunoSEQ multiplex PCR, the TCRdb table keeps only in-frame clones and is missing some. The sample lists around 70,000 clones, 75% to 90% seen once, with roughly 3% in the top ten. Sequenced input: blood. These receptors all stem from a person between 18 and 70 years old in good health.

This chain uses TRBV5-4 with TRBJ2-7, with TRBD2 matching over 9 bases. Germline V gene sequence: CDR1 SGHNT, CDR2 YYREEE (reference sequence). The ends lost 0 bases at V and 3 bases at J; junction bases unmatched: 1. There are 14 residues in the CDR3. CDR3 amino acids: CASSLGLADYEQYF. As DNA, the CDR3 is TGTGCCAGCAGCTTGGGACTAGCGGACTACGAGCAGTACTTC.

The V gene is TRBV5-4, the J gene TRBJ2-1, with a possible D match to TRBD1 (6 bases). The CDR3 has 17 amino acids. Trimming shortened V by 2 bases and J by 7 bases, and 22 bases separated the two germline ends. CDR1 SGHNT and CDR2 YYREEE come from the germline V gene (reference sequence). This CDR3 reads CASSFSLGAQGVNEQFF. DNA of the CDR3: TGTGCCAGCAGCTTTTCTCTGGGGGCGCAAGGGGTGAATGAGCAGTTCTTC.

The table lists this clone with a count of one. The sample has other DNA sequences that encode this CDR3 too. The chain uses TRBV2 and TRBJ2-5; D remains unclear. Trimming left V 6 bases short and J 2 bases short, with 4 bases between. There are 11 residues in the CDR3. CDR1 and CDR2 (germline): SNHLY, FYNNEI. The CDR3 nucleotides read TGTGCCAGCAGCCGTCAAGAGACCCAGTACTTC. Translating gives CASSRQETQYF. The variable domain in full, with the rest retrieved from reference TRBV2 and TRBJ2-5, is EPEVTQTPSHQVTQMGQEVILRCVPISNHLYFYWYRQILGQKVEFLVSFYNNEISEKSEIFDDQFSVERPDGSNFTLKIRSTKLEDSAMYFCASSRQETQYFGPGTRLLVL.

The V and J genes are TRBV7-3 and TRBJ2-3; D gene uncertain. Germline CDR1 SGHTA, CDR2 FQGTGA. Trimming removed 2 bases at V and 0 bases at J, with 9 bases between. CDR3 length: 15 residues. DNA of the CDR3: TGTGCCAGCAGCTTAGGTGTTTCTAGCACAGATACGCAGTATTTT. Encoded protein: CASSLGVSSTDTQYF. The whole variable domain, filled in from reference TRBV7-3 and TRBJ2-3, reads GAGVSQTPSNKVTEKGKYVELRCDPISGHTALYWYRQSLGQGPEFLIYFQGTGAADDSGLPNDRFFAVRPEGSVSTLKIQRTERGDSAVYLCASSLGVSSTDTQYFGPGTRLTVL.